This T cell receptor (beta chain) appears in the sequencing data of a study of blood T cell repertoires in COVID-19 (dated by TCRdb to the early 2020s). Study-level background: Samples covering the acute and convalescent phases of COVID-19 were provided by collaborators in the United States, Italy and Spain. The prospective study material was composed of cDNA or gDNA derived from T cells, B-cell-depleted T cells, or PBMCs. Deeply sampled blood TCRbeta repertoires from subjects exposed to, actively infected with, or recovered from COVID-19 were included in the dataset. The repertoires were released in a freely available public database intended as a resource for research on the immune response to SARS-CoV-2. The samples were drawn from the first 160 participants of the ongoing ImmuneRACE study and from some 1,300 subjects provided by 6 global collaborators. A de-identified subject ID, COVID-19 status, age in years and sex were almost always included in the sample metadata. Where available, HLA class I and class II types were taken from metadata supplied by the sample provider and were not determined by assay-based typing. Study-wide conclusions, independent of this receptor: The amount of clinical and demographic metadata varied by source and participant and was provided uncurated.

A word on this clone: The antigen it binds to is not known. There are no base qualities to consult, and no much larger clone falls within one base.

The immunoSEQ Assay, a bias-controlled multiplex PCR, was used to amplify TCRbeta CDR3 regions from genomic DNA. The original pipeline was this. Within the assay, amplification of reference gene primers was used to estimate how many nucleated cells each sample contained. To quantify the absolute abundance of each unique TCRbeta CDR3 rearrangement, sequence reads were collapsed and filtered. For each sample, productive Simpson clonality was calculated by taking the square root of Simpson's diversity index across productive rearrangements. TCRdb took over this immuneACCESS table, retaining in-frame rearrangements with V and J assigned. Such tables are incomplete; in checked studies, under half of the missing clones stem from an unresolved V gene, and the remainder is unexplained. Clone size and the V and J calls come from that table; the DNA yielded D and trimming. For this sample the table gives 170,000 or so clones, of which 90% to 95% were detected only once. The ten largest make up approximately 0.5% of the sample.

Whole blood was collected in K2EDTA tubes by collaborating institutions according to the institutions' own protocols. For TCRbeta analysis, collaborator samples were shipped as frozen whole blood, as isolated PBMCs, or as DNA extracted from either sample type. V loses 1 base of germline sequence and J loses 9 bases, and the interval between the two ends is 10 bases. The germline V gene encodes CDR1 GTSNPN and CDR2 SVGIG (reference sequence). Measured from the cysteine to the phenylalanine, the CDR3 is 13 residues long. Only the CDR3 part of the read is kept: 39 bases, read in frame from the first base.

The V and J genes are TRBV30 and TRBJ1-6; there is no confident call for the D gene. The sequence derives from a man in his fifties or sixties with acute or convalescent COVID-19. Sequencing input: peripheral blood. The nucleotides are TGTGCCTGGAGTGGGGGAGTTTCTTCACCCCTCCACTTT. Translated, this gives CAWSGGVSSPLHF.